The T cell receptor (beta chain) under discussion was sequenced for a study of blood T cell repertoires in COVID-19. The wider study: Some COVID-19 samples were acute and others convalescent; all came from the United States, Italy and Spain. The analysed material was cDNA or gDNA that came from T cells, B-cell-depleted T cells, or PBMCs.

Germline CDR1 SEHNR, CDR2 FQNEAQ (reference sequence). The CDR3 length is 16 residues. V was pared by 4 bases and J by 1 base, with 16 bases between. In the original analysis: The assay estimated nucleated cells by amplifying reference gene primers. TCRdb's copy holds only in-frame clones and misses some; the assay was immunoSEQ multiplex PCR. Clone size and the V and J calls come from that table; the DNA yielded D and trimming. The sample has around 170,000 clones; approximately 86% are singletons. The sequenced material came from peripheral blood. The J gene is TRBJ1-1, the V gene TRBV7-9; D may be TRBD1 (5 bases). The sequence was collected from a man aged 50 to 59 with active or convalescent COVID-19. CDR3 loop: CASSSIRVGGNTEAFF. The DNA of the CDR3 is TGTGCCAGCAGCTCCATCCGTGTCGGGGGGAACACTGAAGCTTTCTTT.